A few counts support the clone carrying this TCR beta chain. The CDR3 covers 13 residues. V gave up 10 bases and J gave up 1 base; unmatched junction bases: 6. CDR1 is MDHEN, CDR2 SYDVKM, per germline. The record originates from a study of OX40 agonist ivuxolimab in advanced cancers. Here immunoSEQ multiplex PCR was the method, and the copy in TCRdb shows in-frame clones only, minus some. Seen here are tens of thousands of clones, 80% to 90% observed once, and the top ten hold under 7%. This TCR came from an adult with an advanced solid tumor such as melanoma, head and neck, liver or kidney cancer. This rearrangement joins TRBV28 to TRBJ2-7; 8 bases map to TRBD1. This specimen was CD4+ or CD8+ T cells sorted from blood, taken in a trial of the OX40 agonist ivuxolimab. In DNA, the CDR3 is TGTGCCATCCGGGACAGGACGTCCTACGAGCAGTACTTC. It yields the protein CAIRDRTSYEQYF.